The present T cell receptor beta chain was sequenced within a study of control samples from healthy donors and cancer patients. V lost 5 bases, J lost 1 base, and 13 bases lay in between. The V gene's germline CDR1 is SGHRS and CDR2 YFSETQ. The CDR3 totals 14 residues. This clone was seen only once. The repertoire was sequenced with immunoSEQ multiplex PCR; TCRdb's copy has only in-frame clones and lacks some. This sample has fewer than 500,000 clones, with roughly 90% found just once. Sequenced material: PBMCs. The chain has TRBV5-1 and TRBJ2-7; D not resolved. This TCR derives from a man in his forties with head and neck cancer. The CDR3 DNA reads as TGCGCCAGCAGACCAGAACCTTTGTCCTACGAGCAGTACTTC. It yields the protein CASRPEPLSYEQYF. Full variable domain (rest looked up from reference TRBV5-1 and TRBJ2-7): KAGVTQTPRYLIKTRGQQVTLSCSPISGHRSVSWYQQTPGQGLQFLFEYFSETQRNKGNFPGRFSGRQFSNSRSEMNVSTLELGDSALYLCASRPEPLSYEQYFGPGTRLTVT.